This T cell receptor (beta chain) derives from a study of T cells in Graves' hyperthyroidism and ophthalmopathy. Study background: Peripheral blood specimens were obtained at initial diagnosis, prior to any treatment.

The TCR beta CDR3 regions underwent amplification using RNA transcripts as the source. HTBI primers were the set used in a first-round RT-PCR of the TCR CDR3. TCRdb itself ran the multiplex PCR reads through MiXCR, one entry per CDR3 protein. The profile shows roughly 740,000 distinct CDR3 sequences, 15% to 20% of them singletons. Germline CDR1 reads MDHEN; CDR2 reads SYDVKM. V lost 5 bases, J lost 7 bases, and 15 bases stayed unmatched. The CDR3 has 18 residues. Absent ophthalmopathy progression within 18 months defined stable Graves' hyperthyroidism. A few counts support this clonotype. Specimen: blood. The chain links TRBV28 to TRBJ1-5, with 12 bases aligning to TRBD1. The source is a man aged 18-30 years with Graves' hyperthyroidism. The CDR3 coding sequence is TGTGCCAGCAGTCCCCTACCTTCCGGGACAGGGGGCAGGCAGCCCCAGCATTTT. Amino acids: CASSPLPSGTGGRQPQHF.